Listed below are T cell receptor beta chains from one sample, sequenced in a study of blood T cell repertoires in COVID-19. Clones were sequenced by immunoSEQ multiplex PCR, and TCRdb holds only the in-frame ones, with some missing. The sample contains under 60,000 clones, 65% to 85% of which appear only once. Sequenced material: peripheral blood. The receptors stem from a man in his 70s with acute or convalescent COVID-19. CDR3s include the opening cysteine and the closing phenylalanine or tryptophan. The order of the fields is D gene, clone size, V gene, J gene, CDR3 protein, CDR3 DNA. D genes are given only for firm matches. Size values are once, few and many counts, or a class for expanded clones, and some rows have none.

>TRBD1|NA|TRBV5-1|TRBJ2-2
CASSPGTGSTGELFF
TGCGCCAGCAGCCCAGGGACAGGGAGCACCGGGGAGCTGTTTTTT
>NA|NA|TRBV9|TRBJ2-3
CASSVTRLDTQYF
TGTGCCAGCAGCGTAACCAGGTTGGATACGCAGTATTTT
>NA|NA|TRBV6-5|TRBJ1-5
CASRGHRDGNQPQHF
TGTGCCAGCAGGGGACACAGGGATGGCAATCAGCCCCAGCATTTT
>NA|NA|TRBV7-3|TRBJ1-1
CASSLFGGMNTEAFF
TGTGCCAGCAGCTTATTTGGGGGGATGAACACTGAAGCTTTCTTT
>NA|NA|TRBV5-1|TRBJ2-7
CASTLGPEAEQYF
TGCGCCAGCACCTTGGGCCCTGAGGCCGAGCAGTACTTC
>NA|once|TRBV28|TRBJ1-2
CASSPVGTLYGYTF
TGTGCCAGCAGTCCAGTTGGGACATTATATGGCTACACCTTC
>NA|NA|TRBV4-1|TRBJ1-1
CASSQAWNTEAFF
TGCGCCAGCAGCCAAGCCTGGAACACTGAAGCTTTCTTT
>NA|NA|TRBV7-9|TRBJ1-2
CASSPGQNYGYTF
TGTGCCAGCAGCCCAGGTCAAAACTATGGCTACACCTTC
>TRBD2|NA|TRBV7-3|TRBJ2-2
CASSLLAGGPETGELFF
TGTGCCAGCAGCTTACTAGCGGGAGGGCCGGAGACCGGGGAGCTGTTTTTT
>NA|NA|TRBV9|TRBJ2-2
CASSVSSRGNTGELFF
TGTGCCAGCAGCGTATCCTCCAGGGGGAACACCGGGGAGCTGTTTTTT
>NA|NA|TRBV4-2|TRBJ2-5
CASSQGGAAETQYF
TGTGCCAGCAGCCAAGGAGGAGCTGCGGAGACCCAGTACTTC
>NA|NA|TRBV6-5|TRBJ2-3
CASRASGTDTQYF
TGTGCCAGCAGGGCCAGCGGCACAGATACGCAGTATTTT
>NA|NA|TRBV6-1|TRBJ1-1
CASSEQVNTEAFF
TGTGCCAGCAGTGAACAGGTAAACACTGAAGCTTTCTTT
>TRBD1|NA|TRBV29-1|TRBJ1-1
CSVERGQTEAFF
TGCAGCGTTGAAAGGGGGCAAACTGAAGCTTTCTTT
>TRBD1|NA|TRBV7-9|TRBJ1-5
CASSPGQGAGQPQHF
TGTGCCAGCAGCCCCGGACAGGGGGCTGGTCAGCCCCAGCATTTT
>TRBD1|NA|TRBV12-3/TRBV12-4|TRBJ1-1
CASSSTGGTEAFF
TGTGCCAGCAGTAGTACAGGGGGCACTGAAGCTTTCTTT
>NA|NA|TRBV5-1|TRBJ2-7
CASSPEGGESYEQYF
TGCGCCAGCAGCCCCGAAGGAGGGGAAAGCTACGAGCAGTACTTC
>NA|NA|TRBV16|TRBJ1-1
CASSQSREGLAFF
TGTGCCAGCAGCCAATCTAGGGAGGGTCTGGCTTTCTTT
>TRBD2|NA|TRBV7-2|TRBJ2-2
CASSLRSSGSTGELFF
TGTGCCAGCAGCCTTCGGAGTAGCGGGAGTACCGGGGAGCTGTTTTTT
>NA|NA|TRBV6-1|TRBJ1-5
CASSEERQENQPQHF
TGTGCCAGCAGTGAAGAGAGACAGGAAAATCAGCCCCAGCATTTT
>NA|NA|TRBV5-1|TRBJ1-5
CASSLAGGYGQPQHF
TGCGCCAGCAGCTTGGCCGGGGGGTACGGGCAGCCCCAGCATTTT